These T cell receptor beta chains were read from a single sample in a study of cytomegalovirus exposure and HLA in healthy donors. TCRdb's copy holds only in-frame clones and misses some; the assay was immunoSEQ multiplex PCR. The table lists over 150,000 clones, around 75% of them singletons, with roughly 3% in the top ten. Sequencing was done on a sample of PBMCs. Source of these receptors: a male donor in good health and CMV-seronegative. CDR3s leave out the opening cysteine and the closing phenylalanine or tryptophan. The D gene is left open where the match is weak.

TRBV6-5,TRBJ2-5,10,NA,ASRTSQETQY
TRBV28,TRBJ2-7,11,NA,ASSPTGPYEQY
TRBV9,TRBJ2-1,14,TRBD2,ASSVGFVSGKVEQF
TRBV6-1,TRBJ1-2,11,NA,ASSSQGKYGYT
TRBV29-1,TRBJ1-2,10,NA,SVAGEGYGYT
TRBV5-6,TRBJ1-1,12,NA,ASGRTLSNTEAF
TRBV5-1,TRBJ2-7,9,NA,ASSFGYEQY
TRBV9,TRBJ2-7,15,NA,ASSLGRSGQGSYEQY
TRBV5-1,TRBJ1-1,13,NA,ARSPTLTGAGDAF
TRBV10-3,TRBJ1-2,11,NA,AISAQVNYGYT
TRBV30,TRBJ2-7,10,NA,AWSVGTRGKY
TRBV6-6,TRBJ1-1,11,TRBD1,AGSGTVNTEAF
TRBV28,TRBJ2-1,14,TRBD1,ASSLTGTVHENEQF
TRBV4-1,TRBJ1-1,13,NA,ASSQAGTPNTEAF
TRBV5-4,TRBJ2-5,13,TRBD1,ASSGGQVLVETQY
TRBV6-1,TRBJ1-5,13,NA,ASSEAALGNQPQH